Listed below are T cell receptor beta chains from one sample, sequenced in a study of cytomegalovirus exposure and HLA in healthy donors. Libraries were prepared by immunoSEQ multiplex PCR; TCRdb keeps only in-frame clonotypes and omits some of them. This sample yields some 170,000 clones, of which about nine tenths are seen a single time; roughly 2.5% belongs to the top ten. The sample was PBMCs. The receptors were gathered from a man aged 18 to 29 in good health and CMV-seropositive. CDR3s include the opening cysteine and the closing phenylalanine or tryptophan. The D gene is left open where the match is weak. The size of a clone is reported for some rows only, either as once, few or many, or as a class for expanded clones.

j_call,d_call,v_call,clone_size,cdr3_nt,cdr3_aa
TRBJ2-7,NA,TRBV11-2,NA,TGTGCCAGCAGCCCTCCCAGTGACGAGCAGTACTTC,CASSPPSDEQYF
TRBJ2-1,NA,TRBV4-1,NA,TGCGCCAGCAGCCAACGAGGAGGGTACAATGAGCAGTTCTTC,CASSQRGGYNEQFF
TRBJ1-4,TRBD1,TRBV10-3,NA,TGTGCCATCAGTGATACAACAGGGGGGGCTAATGAAAAACTGTTTTTT,CAISDTTGGANEKLFF
TRBJ1-4,NA,TRBV5-1,NA,TGCGCCAGCAGCCCCACAGAACGGACTAATGAAAAACTGTTTTTT,CASSPTERTNEKLFF
TRBJ2-7,NA,TRBV10-3,NA,TGTGCCGCCCGGAGGGACTACGAGCAGTACTTC,CAARRDYEQYF
TRBJ2-7,TRBD1,TRBV18,NA,TGTGCCAGCTCACCACCGGGACAGGGAGGTCACGAGCAGTACTTC,CASSPPGQGGHEQYF
TRBJ1-6,NA,TRBV13,NA,TGTGCCAGCAGCTCCCTAGGTTGGGGGGGGCGCCGATCACCCCTCCACTTT,CASSSLGWGGRRSPLHF
TRBJ1-2,TRBD1,TRBV7-2,few,TGTGCCAGCAGCTTCGACAGGGACTATGGCTACACCTTC,CASSFDRDYGYTF
TRBJ2-5,NA,TRBV7-7,once,TGTGCTAGCAGCTTAGGGGGGACAACCCAAGAGACCCAGTACTTC,CASSLGGTTQETQYF
TRBJ2-5,NA,TRBV5-1,NA,TGCGCCAGCAGCGGGGGGACTGGCTCTTCCAGGGAGACCCAGTACTTC,CASSGGTGSSRETQYF